The clone carrying this TCR beta chain was seen many times. As yet, its antigen is unknown. This record comes from a study of T cells in Graves' hyperthyroidism and ophthalmopathy. Whole-study findings and limits: Clonotypes that were expanded in thyroid above 0.001 mostly appeared in blood too.

Authors of the study amplified TCR beta CDR3 regions from RNA transcripts. A first-round RT-PCR of the TCR CDR3 used the HTBI primer set. TCRdb re-analysed the multiplex PCR reads in MiXCR, keeping a single row per CDR3 protein. The sample has fewer than 500,000 distinct CDR3 sequences; about 15% are singletons. The study based diagnoses on clinical symptoms, serum thyroxine and TRAb, thyroid ultrasound and orbital computed tomography. The receptor was isolated from a man aged 18 to 30 with Graves' ophthalmopathy. The sample comprised blood.

Here the CDR3 reads CASSLASGDVSYEQYF. CDR3 bases: TGTGCCAGCAGCTTAGCCTCAGGGGACGTCTCCTACGAGCAGTACTTC. V usage is TRBV7-2 and J usage is TRBJ2-7; tentative D call: TRBD1 (6 bases). Germline V lookup: CDR1 SGHTA, CDR2 FQGNSA. V was clipped by 0 bases and J by 0 bases, with 12 bases between them. This CDR3 has 16 residues.